These T cell receptor beta chains were read from a single sample in a study of T cell responses to AZD1222 COVID-19 vaccine. Assay used: immunoSEQ multiplex PCR; TCRdb lists only in-frame clones, some missing. This table holds 150,000 to 200,000 clones, 80% to 95% found once. Sequencing was performed on peripheral blood, taken on day 0 of AZD1222 vaccination. Receptors originate from an adult in good health. The CDR3 runs from the conserved cysteine through the conserved F or W. D genes are given only for firm matches. Size is omitted from some rows. Given values are once, few, many or a class for expanded clones.

clone size	V gene	D gene	J gene	CDR3 protein	CDR3 DNA
.	TRBV29-1	.	TRBJ2-1	CSADSLGGGWEQFF	TGCAGCGCCGACTCCCTAGGGGGGGGCTGGGAGCAGTTCTTC
.	TRBV4-1	.	TRBJ1-6	CASSQGDGGHNSPLHF	TGCGCCAGCAGCCAGGGGGATGGGGGGCATAATTCACCCCTCCACTTT
.	TRBV7-9	.	TRBJ2-5	CASSSDWQETQYF	TGTGCCAGCAGCTCGGACTGGCAAGAGACCCAGTACTTC
.	TRBV9	.	TRBJ1-3	CASSVGIAGSGNTIYF	TGTGCCAGCAGCGTAGGTATTGCCGGCTCTGGAAACACCATATATTTT
.	TRBV11-3	.	TRBJ2-5	CASSLGDQETQYF	TGTGCCAGCAGCTTAGGGGACCAAGAGACCCAGTACTTC
.	TRBV10-2	TRBD2	TRBJ2-3	CASSELAGGSSDTQYF	TGCGCCAGCAGTGAACTCGCGGGAGGTTCCTCAGATACGCAGTATTTT
.	TRBV7-9	.	TRBJ1-1	CASSGRRNTEAFF	TGTGCCAGCAGCGGCCGACGGAACACTGAAGCTTTCTTT
.	TRBV4-2	TRBD1	TRBJ2-1	CASSQEGWTGPYNEQFF	TGTGCCAGCAGCCAAGAGGGTTGGACAGGACCCTACAATGAGCAGTTCTTC
.	TRBV28	.	TRBJ2-2	CASSPPPRANTGELFF	TGTGCCAGCAGTCCCCCCCCCAGAGCGAACACCGGGGAGCTGTTTTTT
.	TRBV25-1	.	TRBJ2-5	CASSARRGEETQYF	TGTGCCAGCAGTGCCCGCAGGGGCGAGGAGACCCAGTACTTC
.	TRBV18	.	TRBJ1-1	CASSPLSGGILGTEAFF	TGTGCCAGCTCACCACTATCGGGAGGCATCCTGGGCACTGAAGCTTTCTTT
.	TRBV11-2	.	TRBJ1-2	CASRMAWGNYGYTF	TGTGCCAGCAGGATGGCATGGGGGAACTATGGCTACACCTTC
once	TRBV3-1/TRBV3-2	.	TRBJ2-4	CASSQGHQTQTSSSDF	TGTGCCAGCAGCCAAGGCCACCAAACTCAGACTAGTTCCTCGGACTTC
.	TRBV28	.	TRBJ1-5	CASSPRDIYNQPQHF	TGTGCCAGCAGTCCCCGGGACATTTACAATCAGCCCCAGCATTTT
.	TRBV5-1	.	TRBJ1-1	CASSPLKAGRTEAFF	TGCGCCAGCAGCCCCTTGAAGGCAGGGAGAACTGAAGCTTTCTTT
.	TRBV7-9	.	TRBJ2-3	CASSTRGTTISDTQYF	TGTGCCAGCAGCACCCGCGGAACAACAATTTCGGATACGCAGTATTTT
.	TRBV19	.	TRBJ2-5	CASSIGLRGGVPETQYF	TGTGCCAGTAGTATAGGCCTGAGAGGGGGGGTTCCGGAGACCCAGTACTTC
once	TRBV19	.	TRBJ1-6	CASSIWNPEGSSPLHF	TGTGCCAGTAGTATCTGGAACCCTGAGGGTAGTTCACCCCTCCACTTT
.	TRBV6-1	TRBD1	TRBJ1-1	CASSEGQGTSTEAFF	TGTGCCAGCAGTGAGGGACAGGGGACGTCCACTGAAGCTTTCTTT
.	TRBV9	TRBD1	TRBJ1-6	CASTRDQGGPPLHF	TGTGCCAGCACCCGGGATCAGGGGGGTCCACCCCTCCACTTT
.	TRBV11-2	.	TRBJ1-3	CASSPTFSGNTIYF	TGTGCCAGCAGCCCTACCTTTTCTGGAAACACCATATATTTT
.	TRBV7-6	.	TRBJ2-2	CASSFGASSQPGELFF	TGTGCCAGCAGCTTCGGGGCTAGTTCCCAACCCGGGGAGCTGTTTTTT
.	TRBV3-1/TRBV3-2	.	TRBJ1-5	CASSQGTADQPQHF	TGTGCCAGCAGCCAAGGGACAGCCGATCAGCCCCAGCATTTT
.	TRBV6-5	.	TRBJ2-1	CASSPGTGNEQFF	TGTGCCAGCAGTCCCGGGACGGGCAATGAGCAGTTCTTC
.	TRBV27	TRBD1	TRBJ2-3	CASSFDRGQRDTQYF	TGTGCCAGCAGTTTTGACAGGGGGCAGAGAGATACGCAGTATTTT
.	TRBV30	TRBD2	TRBJ2-5	CAWNSGLAGGETQYF	TGTGCCTGGAACTCCGGGCTAGCGGGGGGAGAGACCCAGTACTTC
.	TRBV5-1	.	TRBJ1-6	CASSSRQSSYNSPLHF	TGCGCCAGCAGCTCTAGACAGAGCTCCTATAATTCACCCCTCCACTTT
.	TRBV5-1	.	TRBJ2-1	CASSRLKLDEQFF	TGCGCCAGCAGTCGACTGAAGTTGGATGAGCAGTTCTTC
.	TRBV5-4	TRBD2	TRBJ2-7	CASSLGTSGTYEQYF	TGTGCCAGCAGCCTCGGGACTAGCGGAACCTACGAGCAGTACTTC
.	TRBV2	.	TRBJ1-6	CASHRGRVGRGSYNSPLHF	TGTGCCAGTCACCGGGGCAGAGTTGGGAGGGGGTCCTATAATTCACCCCTCCACTTT
.	TRBV11-2	.	TRBJ2-3	CASSLNTQYF	TGTGCCAGCAGCTTGAATACGCAGTATTTT
.	TRBV3-1/TRBV3-2	TRBD1	TRBJ2-7	CASSQAQGAYEQYF	TGTGCCAGCAGCCAAGCTCAGGGGGCGTACGAGCAGTACTTC
.	TRBV30	.	TRBJ1-3	CAWSVPGIGNTIYF	TGTGCCTGGAGTGTACCGGGTATCGGAAACACCATATATTTT
.	TRBV5-4	TRBD1	TRBJ1-2	CASSPQGQVYYGYTF	TGTGCCAGCAGCCCCCAGGGACAGGTTTACTATGGCTACACCTTC
.	TRBV2	.	TRBJ1-2	CASSGGGKYGYTF	TGTGCCAGCAGTGGGGGAGGAAAATATGGCTACACCTTC
.	TRBV9	.	TRBJ2-1	CASSIAGQGSHEQFF	TGTGCCAGCAGCATAGCGGGACAGGGTTCGCATGAGCAGTTCTTC
.	TRBV28	TRBD1	TRBJ1-3	CASISSGQAKVPSGNTIYF	TGTGCCAGCATAAGTTCAGGACAGGCAAAAGTCCCCTCTGGAAACACCATATATTTT
few	TRBV5-6	.	TRBJ2-7	CASSLMAGADFLEQYF	TGTGCCAGCAGCTTGATGGCGGGGGCGGATTTTTTGGAGCAGTACTTC
.	TRBV5-1	.	TRBJ2-3	CASSLGPGTDTQYF	TGCGCCAGCAGCTTGGGACCTGGCACAGATACGCAGTATTTT
.	TRBV2	TRBD2	TRBJ2-3	CASTLAGVDTQYF	TGTGCCAGCACACTAGCGGGGGTGGATACGCAGTATTTT
.	TRBV29-1	TRBD2	TRBJ2-5	CSVPSSVSGREETQYF	TGCAGCGTCCCATCCTCTGTTAGCGGGAGAGAGGAGACCCAGTACTTC
.	TRBV29-1	TRBD1	TRBJ1-1	CSAFQTGGTEAFF	TGCAGCGCATTCCAAACAGGGGGCACTGAAGCTTTCTTT
.	TRBV3-1/TRBV3-2	.	TRBJ1-1	CASSQGLLNTEAFF	TGTGCCAGCAGCCAAGGCCTTTTGAACACTGAAGCTTTCTTT
.	TRBV5-1	TRBD1	TRBJ1-5	CASSLGDRGDNQPQHF	TGCGCCAGCAGCTTGGGGGACAGGGGAGACAATCAGCCCCAGCATTTT
once	TRBV21-1	.	TRBJ1-5	CASSIKKRPRAYSNQPQHF	TGTGCCAGCAGCATCAAAAAACGTCCCAGGGCCTATAGCAATCAGCCCCAGCATTTT
.	TRBV19	.	TRBJ2-2	CASSITRGAGELFF	TGTGCCAGTAGTATAACGAGGGGGGCCGGGGAGCTGTTTTTT
.	TRBV27	.	TRBJ2-3	CASSLWGASTDTQYF	TGTGCCAGCAGTTTGTGGGGGGCCAGCACAGATACGCAGTATTTT